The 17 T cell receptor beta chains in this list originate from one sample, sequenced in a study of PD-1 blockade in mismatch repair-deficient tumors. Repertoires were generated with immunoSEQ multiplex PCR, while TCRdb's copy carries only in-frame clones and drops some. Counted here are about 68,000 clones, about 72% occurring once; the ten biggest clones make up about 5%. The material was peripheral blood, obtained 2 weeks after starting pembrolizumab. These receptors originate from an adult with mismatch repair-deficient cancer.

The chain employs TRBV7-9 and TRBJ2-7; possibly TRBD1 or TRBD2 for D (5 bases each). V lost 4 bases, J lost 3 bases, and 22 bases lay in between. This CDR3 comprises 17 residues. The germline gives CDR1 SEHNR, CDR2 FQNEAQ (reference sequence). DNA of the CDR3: TGTGCCAGCAGCTCCAACCGGGACCCCGAACGCGTCTACGAGCAGTACTTC. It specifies CASSSNRDPERVYEQYF.

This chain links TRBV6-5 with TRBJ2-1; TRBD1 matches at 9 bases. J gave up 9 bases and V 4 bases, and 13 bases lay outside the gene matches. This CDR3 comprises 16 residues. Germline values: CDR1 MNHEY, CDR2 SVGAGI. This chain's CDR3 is CASSSIAGQGNGEQFF. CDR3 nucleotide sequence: TGTGCCAGCAGTTCCATCGCGGGACAGGGAAACGGTGAGCAGTTCTTC.

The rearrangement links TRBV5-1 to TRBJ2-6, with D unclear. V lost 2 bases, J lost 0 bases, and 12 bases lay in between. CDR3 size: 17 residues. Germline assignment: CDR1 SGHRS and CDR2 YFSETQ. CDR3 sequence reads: CASSFVLLGSGANVLTF. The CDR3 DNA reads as TGCGCCAGCAGCTTTGTCCTCTTGGGCTCTGGGGCCAACGTCCTGACTTTC.

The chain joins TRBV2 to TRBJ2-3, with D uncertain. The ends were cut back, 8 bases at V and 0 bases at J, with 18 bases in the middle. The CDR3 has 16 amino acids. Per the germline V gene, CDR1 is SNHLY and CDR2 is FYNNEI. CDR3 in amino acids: CASQGISGPSTDTQYF. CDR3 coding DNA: TGTGCCAGCCAAGGTATTAGTGGCCCTAGCACAGATACGCAGTATTTT.

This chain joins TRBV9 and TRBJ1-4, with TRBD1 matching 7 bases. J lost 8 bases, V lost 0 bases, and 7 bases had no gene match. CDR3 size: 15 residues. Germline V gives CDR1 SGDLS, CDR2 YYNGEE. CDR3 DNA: TGTGCCAGCAGCGTAGGAAGGGGGCTTCGGGAAAAACTGTTTTTT. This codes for CASSVGRGLREKLFF. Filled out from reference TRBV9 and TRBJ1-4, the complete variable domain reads DSGVTQTPKHLITATGQRVTLRCSPRSGDLSVYWYQQSLDQGLQFLIQYYNGEERAKGNILERFSAQQFPDLHSELNLSSLELGDSALYFCASSVGRGLREKLFFGSGTQLSVL.

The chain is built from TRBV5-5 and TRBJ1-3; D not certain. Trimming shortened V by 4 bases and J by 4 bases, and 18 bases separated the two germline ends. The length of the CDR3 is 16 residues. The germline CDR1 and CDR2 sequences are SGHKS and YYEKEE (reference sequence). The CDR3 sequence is CASSRSEVNMGNTIYF. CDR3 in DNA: TGTGCCAGCAGCCGTTCCGAGGTTAATATGGGAAACACCATATATTTT.

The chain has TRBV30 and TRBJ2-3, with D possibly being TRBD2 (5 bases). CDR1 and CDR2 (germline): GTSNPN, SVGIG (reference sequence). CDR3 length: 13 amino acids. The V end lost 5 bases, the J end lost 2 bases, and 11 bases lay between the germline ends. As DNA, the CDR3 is TGTGCCTGGGCGGGCGGTCTCACAGATACGCAGTATTTT. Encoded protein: CAWAGGLTDTQYF.

The DNA for the CDR3 is TGTGCCAGCAGCTTCGGTGGCAGCCAAGAGACCCAGTACTTC. Encoded protein: CASSFGGSQETQYF. The genes are TRBV7-3 and TRBJ2-5; D call uncertain. With 3 bases removed from V and 1 base from J, the gap between germline ends came to 9 bases. Germline CDR1 is SGHTA and CDR2 is FQGTGA. This CDR3 contains 14 residues.

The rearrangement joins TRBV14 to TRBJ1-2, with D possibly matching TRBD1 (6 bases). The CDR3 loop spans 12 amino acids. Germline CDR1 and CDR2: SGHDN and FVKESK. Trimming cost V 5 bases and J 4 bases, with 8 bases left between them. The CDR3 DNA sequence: TGTGCCAGCAGCACACAGGGCTATGGCTACACCTTC. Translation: CASSTQGYGYTF.

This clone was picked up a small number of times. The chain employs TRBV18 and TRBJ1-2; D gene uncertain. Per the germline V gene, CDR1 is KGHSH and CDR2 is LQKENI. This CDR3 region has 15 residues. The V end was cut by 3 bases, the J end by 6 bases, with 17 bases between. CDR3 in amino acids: CASSPSSEGRNGYTF. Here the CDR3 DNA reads TGTGCCAGCTCACCTTCTTCCGAGGGCAGGAATGGCTACACCTTC.

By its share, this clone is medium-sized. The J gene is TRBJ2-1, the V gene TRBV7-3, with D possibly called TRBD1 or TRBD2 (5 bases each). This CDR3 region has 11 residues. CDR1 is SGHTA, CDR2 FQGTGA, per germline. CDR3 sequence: CASATGTEQFF. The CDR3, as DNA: TGTGCTTCAGCAACGGGGACGGAGCAGTTCTTC.

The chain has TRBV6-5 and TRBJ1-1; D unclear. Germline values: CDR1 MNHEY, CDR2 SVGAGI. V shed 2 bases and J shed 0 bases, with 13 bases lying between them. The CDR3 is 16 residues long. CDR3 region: CASSYRLTRLNTEAFF. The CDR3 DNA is TGTGCCAGCAGTTACCGACTCACCAGGCTGAACACTGAAGCTTTCTTT.

As DNA, the CDR3 is TGTGCCTGCCCCGTGGGCTCTGGGGCCAACGTCCTGACTTTC. Translated: CACPVGSGANVLTF. The chain couples TRBV30 to TRBJ2-6; D remains ambiguous. This CDR3 contains 14 residues. The ends were cut back, 6 bases at V and 0 bases at J, with 9 bases in the middle. The germline V gene encodes CDR1 GTSNPN and CDR2 SVGIG (reference sequence).

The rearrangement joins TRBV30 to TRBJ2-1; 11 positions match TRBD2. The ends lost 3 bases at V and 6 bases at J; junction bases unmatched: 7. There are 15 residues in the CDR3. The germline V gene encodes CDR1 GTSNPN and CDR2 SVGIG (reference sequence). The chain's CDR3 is CAWRNLAGGINEQFF. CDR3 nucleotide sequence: TGTGCCTGGAGAAACCTAGCGGGAGGTATCAATGAGCAGTTCTTC.

The CDR3 here is CSALGASGYEQYF. The DNA for the CDR3 is TGCAGCGCCCTAGGTGCTAGCGGTTACGAGCAGTACTTC. The gene calls are TRBV29-1 and TRBJ2-7, with 7 bases identical to TRBD2. The CDR3 contains 13 residues. Germline assignment: CDR1 SQVTM and CDR2 ANQGSEA. With V trimmed by 7 bases and J by 4 bases, 10 bases remained unmatched.

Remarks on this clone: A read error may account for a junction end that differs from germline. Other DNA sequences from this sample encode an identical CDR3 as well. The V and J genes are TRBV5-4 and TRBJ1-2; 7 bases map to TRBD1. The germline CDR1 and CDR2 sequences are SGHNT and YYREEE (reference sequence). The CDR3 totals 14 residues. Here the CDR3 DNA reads TGTGCCAGCAGCCCCCTTCAGGGGGACTATGGCTACACTTTC. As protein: CASSPLQGDYGYTF.

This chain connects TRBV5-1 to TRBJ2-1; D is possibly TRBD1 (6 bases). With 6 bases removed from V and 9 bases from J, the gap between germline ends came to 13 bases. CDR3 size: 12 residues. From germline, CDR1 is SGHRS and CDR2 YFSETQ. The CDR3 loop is CASNEQGSEQFF. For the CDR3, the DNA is TGCGCCAGCAACGAACAGGGATCTGAGCAGTTCTTC.